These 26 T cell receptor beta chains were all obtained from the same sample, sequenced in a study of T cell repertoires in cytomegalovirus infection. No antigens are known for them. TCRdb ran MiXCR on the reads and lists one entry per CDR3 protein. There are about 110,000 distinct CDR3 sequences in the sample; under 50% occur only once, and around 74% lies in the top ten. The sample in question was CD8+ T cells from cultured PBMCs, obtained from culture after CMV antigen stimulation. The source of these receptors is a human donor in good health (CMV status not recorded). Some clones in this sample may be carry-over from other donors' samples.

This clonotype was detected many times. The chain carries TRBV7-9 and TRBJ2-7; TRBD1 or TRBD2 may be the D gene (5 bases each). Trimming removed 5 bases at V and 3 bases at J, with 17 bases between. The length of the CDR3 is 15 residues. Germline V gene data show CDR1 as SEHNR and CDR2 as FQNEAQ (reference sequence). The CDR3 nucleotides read TGTGCCAGCAGCCCCGGGTTAGGGACCCTCTACGAGCAGTACTTC. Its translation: CASSPGLGTLYEQYF. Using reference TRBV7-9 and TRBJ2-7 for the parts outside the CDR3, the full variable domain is DTGVSQNPRHKITKRGQNVTFRCDPISEHNRLYWYRQTLGQGPEFLTYFQNEAQLEKSRLLSDRFSAERPKGSFSTLEIQRTEQGDSAMYLCASSPGLGTLYEQYFGPGTRLTVT.

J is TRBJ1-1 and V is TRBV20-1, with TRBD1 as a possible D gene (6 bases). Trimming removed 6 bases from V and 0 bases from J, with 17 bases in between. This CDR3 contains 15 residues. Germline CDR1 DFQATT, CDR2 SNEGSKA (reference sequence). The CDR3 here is CSARPGHRMNTEAFF. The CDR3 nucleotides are TGCAGTGCGCGTCCGGGACACAGAATGAACACTGAAGCTTTCTTT.

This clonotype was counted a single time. The DNA of the CDR3 is TGTGCCAGCAGGGACGGGAGCGGGGAGCTGTTTTTT. Protein sequence: CASRDGSGELFF. V usage is TRBV25-1 and J usage is TRBJ2-2; TRBD2 might be the D (6 bases). Trimming took off 6 bases at V and 7 bases at J, with 9 bases between the two ends. Germline lookup yields CDR1 MGHDK and CDR2 SYGVNS. The CDR3 covers 12 residues.

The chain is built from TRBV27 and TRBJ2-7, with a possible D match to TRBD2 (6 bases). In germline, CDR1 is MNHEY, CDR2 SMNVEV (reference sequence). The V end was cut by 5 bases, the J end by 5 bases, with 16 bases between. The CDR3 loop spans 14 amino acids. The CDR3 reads CASSPGTATDEQYF. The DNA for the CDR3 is TGTGCCAGCAGTCCCGGGACTGCAACCGACGAGCAGTACTTC.

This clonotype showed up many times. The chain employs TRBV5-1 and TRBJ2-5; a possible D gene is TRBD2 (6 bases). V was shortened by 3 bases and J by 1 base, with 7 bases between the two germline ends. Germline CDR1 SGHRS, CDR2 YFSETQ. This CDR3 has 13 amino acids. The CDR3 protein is CASSSGVQETQYF. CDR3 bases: TGCGCCAGCAGCTCGGGGGTCCAAGAGACCCAGTACTTC. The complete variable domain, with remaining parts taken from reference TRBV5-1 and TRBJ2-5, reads KAGVTQTPRYLIKTRGQQVTLSCSPISGHRSVSWYQQTPGQGLQFLFEYFSETQRNKGNFPGRFSGRQFSNSRSEMNVSTLELGDSALYLCASSSGVQETQYFGPGTRLLVL.

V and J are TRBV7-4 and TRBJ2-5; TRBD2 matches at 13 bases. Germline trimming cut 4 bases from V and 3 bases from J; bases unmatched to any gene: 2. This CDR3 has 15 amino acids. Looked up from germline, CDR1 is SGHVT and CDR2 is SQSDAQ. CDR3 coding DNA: TGTGCCAGCAGCTCCGGACTAGCGGGGGAAGAGACCCAGTACTTC. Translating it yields CASSSGLAGEETQYF. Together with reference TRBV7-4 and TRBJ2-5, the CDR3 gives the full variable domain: GAGVSQSPRYKVAKRGRDVALRCDSISGHVTLYWYRQTLGQGSEVLTYSQSDAQRDKSGRPSGRFSAERPERSVSTLKIQRTEQGDSAVYLCASSSGLAGEETQYFGPGTRLLVL.

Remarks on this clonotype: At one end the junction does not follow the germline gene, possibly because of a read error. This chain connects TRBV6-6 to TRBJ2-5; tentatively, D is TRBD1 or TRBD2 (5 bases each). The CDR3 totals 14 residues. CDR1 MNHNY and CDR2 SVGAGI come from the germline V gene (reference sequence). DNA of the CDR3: TGTGCCAGCACCCCATTGCCCGGGACCAAGGGTGATGACTTC. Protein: CASTPLPGTKGDDF.

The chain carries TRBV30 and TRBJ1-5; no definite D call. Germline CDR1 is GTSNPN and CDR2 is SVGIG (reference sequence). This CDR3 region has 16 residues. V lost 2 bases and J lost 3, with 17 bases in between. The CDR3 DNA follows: TGTGCCTGGAGTCCAACCCCAGCGGAAAACAATCAGCCCCAGCATTTT. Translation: CAWSPTPAENNQPQHF.

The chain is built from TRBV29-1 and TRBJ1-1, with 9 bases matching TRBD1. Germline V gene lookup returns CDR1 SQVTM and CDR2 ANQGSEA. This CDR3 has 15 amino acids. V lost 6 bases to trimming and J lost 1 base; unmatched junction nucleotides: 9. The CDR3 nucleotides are TGCAGCGTCCTATGGCCGGGACAGGGGAACACTGAAGCTTTCTTT. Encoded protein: CSVLWPGQGNTEAFF.

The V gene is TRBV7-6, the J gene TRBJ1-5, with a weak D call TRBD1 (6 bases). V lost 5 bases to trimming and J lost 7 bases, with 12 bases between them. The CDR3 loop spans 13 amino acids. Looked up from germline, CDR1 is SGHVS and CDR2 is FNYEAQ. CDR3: CASSGGGGQPQHF. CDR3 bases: TGTGCCAGCAGCGGTGGGGGGGGCCAGCCCCAGCATTTT.

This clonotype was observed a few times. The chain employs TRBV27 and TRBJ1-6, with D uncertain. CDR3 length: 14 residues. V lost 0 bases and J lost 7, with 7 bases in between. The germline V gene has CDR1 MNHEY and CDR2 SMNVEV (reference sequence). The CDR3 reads CASSLSRTNSPLHF. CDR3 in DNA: TGTGCCAGCAGTTTATCTAGGACGAATTCACCCCTCCACTTT.

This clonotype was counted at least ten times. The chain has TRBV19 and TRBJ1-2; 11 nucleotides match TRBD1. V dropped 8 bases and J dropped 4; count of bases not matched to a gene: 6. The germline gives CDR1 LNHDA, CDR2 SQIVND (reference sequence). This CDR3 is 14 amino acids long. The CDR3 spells CASSRTGGVYGYTF. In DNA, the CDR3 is TGTGCCAGTTCCCGGACAGGGGGCGTCTATGGCTACACCTTC.

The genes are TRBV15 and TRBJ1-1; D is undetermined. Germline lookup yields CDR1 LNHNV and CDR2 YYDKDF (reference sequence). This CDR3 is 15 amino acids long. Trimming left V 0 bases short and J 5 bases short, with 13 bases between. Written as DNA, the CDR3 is TGTGCCACCAGCAGAGATCTGGGTATCGGGACTGAAGCTTTCTTT. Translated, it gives CATSRDLGIGTEAFF.

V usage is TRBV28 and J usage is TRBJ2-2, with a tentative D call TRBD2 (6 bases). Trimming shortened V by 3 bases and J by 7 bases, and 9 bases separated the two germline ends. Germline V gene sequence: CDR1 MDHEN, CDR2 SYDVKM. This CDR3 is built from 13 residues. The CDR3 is CASSFRRGGELFF. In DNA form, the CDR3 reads TGTGCCAGCAGTTTTAGGCGGGGCGGGGAGCTGTTTTTT.

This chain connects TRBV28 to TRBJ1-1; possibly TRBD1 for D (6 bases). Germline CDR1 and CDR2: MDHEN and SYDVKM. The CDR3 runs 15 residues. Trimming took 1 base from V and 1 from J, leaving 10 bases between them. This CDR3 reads CASSLLQGWNTEAFF. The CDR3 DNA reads TGTGCCAGCAGTTTATTGCAGGGGTGGAACACTGAAGCTTTCTTT.

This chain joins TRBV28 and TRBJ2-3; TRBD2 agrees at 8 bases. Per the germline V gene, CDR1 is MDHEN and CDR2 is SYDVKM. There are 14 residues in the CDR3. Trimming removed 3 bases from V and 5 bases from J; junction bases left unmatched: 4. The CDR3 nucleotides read TGTGCCAGCAGTTTCGGGGGGGCCGGAGATACGCAGTATTTT. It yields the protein CASSFGGAGDTQYF.

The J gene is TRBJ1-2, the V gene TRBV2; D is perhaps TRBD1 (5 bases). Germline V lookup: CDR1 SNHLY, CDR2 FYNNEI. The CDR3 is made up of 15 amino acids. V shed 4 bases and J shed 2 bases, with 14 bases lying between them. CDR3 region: CASSVFGGVNYGYTF. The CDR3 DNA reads TGTGCCAGCAGTGTCTTTGGGGGAGTAAACTATGGCTACACCTTC.

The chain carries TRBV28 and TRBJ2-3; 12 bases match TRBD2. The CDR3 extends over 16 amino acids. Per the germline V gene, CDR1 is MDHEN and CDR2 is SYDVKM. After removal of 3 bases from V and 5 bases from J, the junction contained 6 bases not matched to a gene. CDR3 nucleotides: TGTGCCAGCAGTTTCTCCGGGACTAGCGGGTTAGATACGCAGTATTTT. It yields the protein CASSFSGTSGLDTQYF.

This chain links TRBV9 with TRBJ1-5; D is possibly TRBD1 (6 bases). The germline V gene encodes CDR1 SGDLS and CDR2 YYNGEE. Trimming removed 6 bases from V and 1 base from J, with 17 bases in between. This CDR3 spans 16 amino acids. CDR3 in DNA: TGTGCCAGCAACAGGAGGGGGGCCGGGAGCAATCAGCCCCAGCATTTT. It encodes CASNRRGAGSNQPQHF. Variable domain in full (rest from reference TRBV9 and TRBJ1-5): DSGVTQTPKHLITATGQRVTLRCSPRSGDLSVYWYQQSLDQGLQFLIQYYNGEERAKGNILERFSAQQFPDLHSELNLSSLELGDSALYFCASNRRGAGSNQPQHFGDGTRLSIL.

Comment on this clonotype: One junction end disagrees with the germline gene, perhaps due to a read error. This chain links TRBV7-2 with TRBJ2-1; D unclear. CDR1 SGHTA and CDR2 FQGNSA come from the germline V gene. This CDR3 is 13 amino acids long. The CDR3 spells CASSLAQVDEQSF. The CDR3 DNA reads TGTGCCAGCAGCTTAGCCCAAGTAGATGAGCAGTCCTTC.

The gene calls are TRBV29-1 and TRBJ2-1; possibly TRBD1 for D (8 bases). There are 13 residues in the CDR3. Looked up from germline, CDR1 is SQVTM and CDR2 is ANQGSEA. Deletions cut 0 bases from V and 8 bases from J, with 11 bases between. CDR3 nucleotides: TGCAGCGTTGAAGAAACAGGGGGGGATGAGCAGTTCTTC. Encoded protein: CSVEETGGDEQFF.

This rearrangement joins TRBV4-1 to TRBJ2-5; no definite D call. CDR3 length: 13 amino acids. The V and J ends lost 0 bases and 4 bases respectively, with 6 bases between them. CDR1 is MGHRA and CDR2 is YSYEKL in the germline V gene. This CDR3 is CASSQELRETQYF. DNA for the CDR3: TGCGCCAGCAGCCAAGAGCTTAGAGAGACCCAGTACTTC.

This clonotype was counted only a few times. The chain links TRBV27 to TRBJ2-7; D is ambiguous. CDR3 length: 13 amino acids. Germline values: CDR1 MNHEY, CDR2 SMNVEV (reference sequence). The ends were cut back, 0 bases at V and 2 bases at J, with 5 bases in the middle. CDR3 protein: CASSLSPTYEQYF. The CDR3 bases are TGTGCCAGCAGTTTATCTCCTACCTACGAGCAGTACTTC.

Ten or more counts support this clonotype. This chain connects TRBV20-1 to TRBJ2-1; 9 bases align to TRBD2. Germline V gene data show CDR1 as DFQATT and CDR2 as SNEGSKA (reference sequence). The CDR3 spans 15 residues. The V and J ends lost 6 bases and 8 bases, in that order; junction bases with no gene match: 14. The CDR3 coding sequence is TGCAGTGCCGCCGCCGGGGCGGGGGGGCCATATGAGCAGTTCTTC. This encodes CSAAAGAGGPYEQFF.

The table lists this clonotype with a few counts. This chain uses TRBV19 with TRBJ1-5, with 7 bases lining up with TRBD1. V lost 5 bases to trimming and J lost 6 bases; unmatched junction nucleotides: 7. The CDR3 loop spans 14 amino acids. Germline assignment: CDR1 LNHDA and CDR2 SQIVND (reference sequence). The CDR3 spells CASSAGGGSQPQHF. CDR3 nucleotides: TGTGCCAGTAGTGCAGGGGGGGGAAGTCAGCCCCAGCATTTT.

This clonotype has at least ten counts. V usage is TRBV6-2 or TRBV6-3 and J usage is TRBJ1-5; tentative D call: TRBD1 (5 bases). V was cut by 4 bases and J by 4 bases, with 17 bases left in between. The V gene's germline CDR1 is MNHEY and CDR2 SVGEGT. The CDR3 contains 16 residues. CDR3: CASSSLLGRINQPQHF. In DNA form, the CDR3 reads TGTGCCAGCAGTTCCCTTCTGGGGCGAATTAATCAGCCCCAGCATTTT.